The present T cell receptor beta chain was sequenced within a study of patients and donors after allogeneic stem cell transplantation. TCRdb re-derived calls from the RT-PCR reads in MiXCR, one entry per CDR3 protein. The sample has about 110,000 distinct CDR3 sequences, 35% seen once; the top ten hold roughly 27%. The V end lost 3 bases, the J end lost 7 bases, and 15 bases lay between the germline ends. From germline, CDR1 is DFQATT and CDR2 SNEGSKA (reference sequence). The CDR3 runs 13 residues. The rearrangement joins TRBV20-1 to TRBJ1-1; possibly TRBD1 for D (6 bases). The source material was blood, either unsorted or a sorted T cell fraction (not recorded which). The sequence came from a human donor who was either an allogeneic HSCT recipient or a stem cell or donor lymphocyte infusion donor (not recorded which). It is not recorded whose cells these are; they may come from a transplant donor. The CDR3 protein is CSARPTRGREAFF. DNA of the CDR3: TGCAGTGCTAGGCCCACCCGGGGGCGTGAAGCTTTCTTT.